These 5 T cell receptor beta chains were sequenced from one sample in a study of T cells in pancreatic ductal adenocarcinoma. TCRdb's copy holds only in-frame clones and misses some; the assay was immunoSEQ multiplex PCR. The sample carries around 100,000 clones, about 95% recorded once. No neoadjuvant therapy was given to the selected pancreatic ductal adenocarcinoma patients before their surgery. Sequencing was done on a sample of PBMCs. These receptors were obtained from a human donor with pancreatic ductal adenocarcinoma.

CDR3 sequence reads: CASSRSESSYNEQFF. The CDR3 nucleotides read TGTGCCAGCAGTCGTAGTGAAAGCTCCTACAATGAGCAGTTCTTC. The chain links TRBV7-2 to TRBJ2-1, with D uncertain. Germline V CDR1 and CDR2: SGHTA, FQGNSA. The V and J ends lost 6 bases and 0 bases respectively, with 12 bases between them. This CDR3 contains 15 residues.

This clone was seen once. The J gene is TRBJ2-1, the V gene TRBV6-1; 13 bases align to TRBD2. The V gene's germline CDR1 is MNHNS and CDR2 SASEGT. Trimming cost V 4 bases and J 5 bases; bases outside gene matches: 5. CDR3 length equals 16 residues. CDR3 loop: CASSARGLAGHNEQFF. CDR3 in DNA: TGTGCCAGCAGTGCAAGGGGACTAGCGGGACACAATGAGCAGTTCTTC.

The chain couples TRBV6-5 to TRBJ1-1; D perhaps matches TRBD1 (6 bases). V dropped 6 bases and J dropped 1 base, with 12 bases sitting between them. Looked up from germline, CDR1 is MNHEY and CDR2 is SVGAGI. This CDR3 spans 14 amino acids. CDR3 DNA sequence: TGTGCCAGCAGGTCGACAGGAACGAACACTGAAGCTTTCTTT. Its protein is CASRSTGTNTEAFF.

This sequence joins TRBV28 and TRBJ2-2; maybe TRBD2 (6 bases). Germline V lookup: CDR1 MDHEN, CDR2 SYDVKM. Trimming stripped 5 bases from V and 0 bases from J, with 10 bases between. CDR3 length equals 15 residues. Here the CDR3 DNA reads TGTGCCAGCAGTCACGGGACTGCGAACACCGGGGAGCTGTTTTTT. Translation gives CASSHGTANTGELFF.

This chain links TRBV30 with TRBJ2-6, with D tentatively TRBD2 (6 bases). CDR1 is GTSNPN and CDR2 is SVGIG in the germline V gene (reference sequence). Trimming removed 2 bases at V and 1 base at J, with 9 bases between. The CDR3 totals 15 residues. The CDR3 sequence: CAWSSGGSGANVLTF. As DNA, the CDR3 is TGTGCCTGGAGTTCCGGGGGTTCTGGGGCCAACGTCCTGACTTTC.